The clone carrying this T cell receptor beta chain was seen repeatedly, ten times or more. What it binds is not known. Preparing the TCRbeta library involved the use of unique molecular identifiers. One entry per CDR3 protein results from TCRdb running MiXCR on the PCR reads. The data contain about 870,000 distinct CDR3 sequences, about 16% of them singletons. These data come from a study of T-cell reconstitution after alpha-beta-depleted transplantation in children. Study-level findings and limits: Surviving recipient T cells and intrathymic progenitors accounted for some patients' high TCRbeta diversity at day 60. T-cell numbers and diversity one year post-transplant derived largely from freshly generated T cells. It was reported that alpha-beta T cells came from several hundred expanded graft clones (about two months after transplant).

The sequencing here drew on PBMCs, mostly from graft donor cells, taken 360 days after TCRalphabeta/CD19-depleted stem cell transplant. This TCR was recovered from a male patient younger than 18 who had a stem cell transplant for acute lymphoblastic leukemia, so the T cells may come from the graft donor.

CDR3 DNA: TGCGCCAGCAGCCTTCAGACGTTCCAAGAGACCCAGTACTTC. This translates into CASSLQTFQETQYF. The V and J genes are TRBV5-1 and TRBJ2-5; D remains unclear. CDR3 length: 14 residues. The germline gives CDR1 SGHRS, CDR2 YFSETQ. V gave up 4 bases and J gave up 1 base, with 11 bases separating them.